This T cell receptor (beta chain) was documented in a study of cytomegalovirus exposure and HLA in healthy donors. This clone came up once. What it recognizes is unknown. Researchers ran the PCR with 60 Vbeta and 13 Jbeta primers. Sequencing was performed with immunoSEQ multiplex PCR; in TCRdb, only in-frame clones are kept and a portion is missing. The sample lists about 140,000 clones, about 70% occurring once. Overall study findings and caveats: Later work found that TCR association rates differed between HLA loci; DRB1 had the most and HLA-C the fewest.

Trimming cost V 2 bases and J 4 bases, with 12 bases left between them. Germline V gene lookup returns CDR1 SGHVS and CDR2 FQNEAQ. The CDR3 runs to 15 residues. This TCR was sampled from a woman in her forties in good health and CMV-seronegative. The chain couples TRBV7-8 to TRBJ1-3; unclear D gene. Sequenced sample: PBMCs. The CDR3 loop is CASSLLQARGNTIYF. DNA of the CDR3: TGTGCCAGCAGCTTACTCCAAGCGAGAGGAAACACCATATATTTT.